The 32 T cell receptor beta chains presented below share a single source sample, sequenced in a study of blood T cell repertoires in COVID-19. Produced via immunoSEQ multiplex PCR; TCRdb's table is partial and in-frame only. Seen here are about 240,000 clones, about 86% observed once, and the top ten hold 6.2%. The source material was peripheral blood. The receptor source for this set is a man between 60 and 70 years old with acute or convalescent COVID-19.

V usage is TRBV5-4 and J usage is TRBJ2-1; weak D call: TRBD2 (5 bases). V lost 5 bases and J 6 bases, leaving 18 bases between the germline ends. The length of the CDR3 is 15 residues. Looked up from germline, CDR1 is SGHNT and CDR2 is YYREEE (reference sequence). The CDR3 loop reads CASRSRPLEGNEQFF. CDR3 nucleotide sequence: TGTGCCAGCAGATCGAGGCCTCTAGAGGGCAATGAGCAGTTCTTC. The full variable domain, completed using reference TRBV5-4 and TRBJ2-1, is ETGVTQSPTHLIKTRGQQVTLRCSSQSGHNTVSWYQQALGQGPQFIFQYYREEENGRGNFPPRFSGLQFPNYSSELNVNALELDDSALYLCASRSRPLEGNEQFFGPGTRLTVL.

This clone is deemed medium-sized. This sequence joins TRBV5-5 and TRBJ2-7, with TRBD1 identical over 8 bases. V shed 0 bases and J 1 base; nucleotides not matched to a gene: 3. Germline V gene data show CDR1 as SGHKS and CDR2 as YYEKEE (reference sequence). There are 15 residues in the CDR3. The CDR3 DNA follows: TGTGCCAGCAGCTTGGGGACAGGGACTTCCTACGAGCAGTACTTC. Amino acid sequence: CASSLGTGTSYEQYF.

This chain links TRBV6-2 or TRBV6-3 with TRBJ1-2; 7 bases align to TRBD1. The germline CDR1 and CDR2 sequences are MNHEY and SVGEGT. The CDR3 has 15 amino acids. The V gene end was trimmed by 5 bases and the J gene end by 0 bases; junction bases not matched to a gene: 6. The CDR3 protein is CASSDWTGPNYGYTF. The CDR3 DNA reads TGTGCCAGCAGTGATTGGACAGGTCCTAACTATGGCTACACCTTC.

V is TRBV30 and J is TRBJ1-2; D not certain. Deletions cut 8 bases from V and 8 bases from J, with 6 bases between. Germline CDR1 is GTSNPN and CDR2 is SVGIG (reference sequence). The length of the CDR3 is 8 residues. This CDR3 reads CAAGGYTF. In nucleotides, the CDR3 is TGTGCCGCGGGAGGCTACACCTTC.

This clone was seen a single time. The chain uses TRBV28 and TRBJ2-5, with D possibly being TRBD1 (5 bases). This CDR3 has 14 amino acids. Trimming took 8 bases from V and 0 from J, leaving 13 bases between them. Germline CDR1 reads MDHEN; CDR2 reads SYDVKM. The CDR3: CASSTDSNQETQYF. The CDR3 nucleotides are TGTGCCAGCTCCACAGACAGCAACCAAGAGACCCAGTACTTC. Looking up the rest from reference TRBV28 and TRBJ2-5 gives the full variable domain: DVKVTQSSRYLVKRTGEKVFLECVQDMDHENMFWYRQDPGLGLRLIYFSYDVKMKEKGDIPEGYSVSREKKERFSLILESASTNQTSMYLCASSTDSNQETQYFGPGTRLLVL.

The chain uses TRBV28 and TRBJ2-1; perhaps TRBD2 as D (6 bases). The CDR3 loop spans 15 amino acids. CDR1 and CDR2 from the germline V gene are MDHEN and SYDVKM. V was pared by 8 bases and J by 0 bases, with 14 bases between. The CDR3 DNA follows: TGTGCCAGCGAGCTTAGCGGAGCCTCCTACAATGAGCAGTTCTTC. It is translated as CASELSGASYNEQFF.

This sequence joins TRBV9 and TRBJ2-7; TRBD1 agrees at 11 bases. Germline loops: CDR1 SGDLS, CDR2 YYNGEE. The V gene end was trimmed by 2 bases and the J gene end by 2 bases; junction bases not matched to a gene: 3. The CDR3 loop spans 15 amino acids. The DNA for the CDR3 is TGTGCCAGCAGCGTGGGGACAGGGGGGACCTACGAGCAGTACTTC. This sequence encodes CASSVGTGGTYEQYF.

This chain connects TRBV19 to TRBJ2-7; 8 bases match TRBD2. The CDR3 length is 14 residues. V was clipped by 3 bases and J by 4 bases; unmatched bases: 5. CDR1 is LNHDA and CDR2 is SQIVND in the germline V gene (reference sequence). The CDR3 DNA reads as TGTGCCAGTAGTATGAGCGGGAGTACGTACGAGCAGTACTTC. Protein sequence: CASSMSGSTYEQYF.

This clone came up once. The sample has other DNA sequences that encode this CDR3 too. This CDR3 is CASSETGTYEQYF. The CDR3 DNA sequence: TGTGCCAGCAGTGAAACGGGGACCTACGAGCAGTACTTC. The chain employs TRBV6-1 and TRBJ2-7; D perhaps matches TRBD2 (5 bases). The CDR3 consists of 13 residues. The V end lost 2 bases, the J end lost 2 bases, and 7 bases lay between the germline ends. Germline V CDR1 and CDR2: MNHNS, SASEGT.

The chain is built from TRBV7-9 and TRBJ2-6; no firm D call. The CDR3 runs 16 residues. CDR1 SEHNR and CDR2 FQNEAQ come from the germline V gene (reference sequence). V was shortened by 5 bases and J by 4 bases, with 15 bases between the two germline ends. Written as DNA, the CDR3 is TGTGCCAGCAGCCGCTGGCAGGCCCCAGGGGCCAACGTCCTGACTTTC. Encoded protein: CASSRWQAPGANVLTF.

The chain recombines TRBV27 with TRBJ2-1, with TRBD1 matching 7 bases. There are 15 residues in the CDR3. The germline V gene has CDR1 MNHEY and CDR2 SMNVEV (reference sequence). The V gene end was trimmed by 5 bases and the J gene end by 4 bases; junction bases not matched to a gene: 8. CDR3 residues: CASSPRGSIYNEQFF. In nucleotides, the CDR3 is TGTGCCAGCAGTCCCAGGGGGTCGATTTACAATGAGCAGTTCTTC.

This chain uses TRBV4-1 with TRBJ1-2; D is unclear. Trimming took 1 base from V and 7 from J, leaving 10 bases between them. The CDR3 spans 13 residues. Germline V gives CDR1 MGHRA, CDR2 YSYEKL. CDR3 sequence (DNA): TGCGCCAGCAGCCAAGTACCAGGCTCTGGCTACACCTTC. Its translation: CASSQVPGSGYTF.

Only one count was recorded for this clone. This chain's CDR3 is CASSGRDLNTEAFF. CDR3 in DNA: TGTGCCAGCAGCGGCAGGGATTTGAACACTGAAGCTTTCTTT. The genes are TRBV3-1 (or the pseudogene TRBV3-2) and TRBJ1-1; a possible D gene is TRBD1 (5 bases). From germline, CDR1 is LGHDT and CDR2 YNNKEL (reference sequence). The ends were cut back, 5 bases at V and 0 bases at J, with 10 bases in the middle. The CDR3 totals 14 residues.

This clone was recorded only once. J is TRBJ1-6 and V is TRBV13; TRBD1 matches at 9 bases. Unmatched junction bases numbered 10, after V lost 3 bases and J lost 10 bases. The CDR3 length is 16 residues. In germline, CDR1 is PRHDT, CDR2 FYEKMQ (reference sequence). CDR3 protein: CASSFRDRAPRSPLHF. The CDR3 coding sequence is TGTGCCAGCAGCTTCCGGGACAGGGCGCCGAGATCACCCCTCCACTTT. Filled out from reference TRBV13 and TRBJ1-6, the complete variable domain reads AAGVIQSPRHLIKEKRETATLKCYPIPRHDTVYWYQQGPGQDPQFLISFYEKMQSDKGSIPDRFSAQQFSDYHSELNMSSLELGDSALYFCASSFRDRAPRSPLHFGNGTRLTVT.

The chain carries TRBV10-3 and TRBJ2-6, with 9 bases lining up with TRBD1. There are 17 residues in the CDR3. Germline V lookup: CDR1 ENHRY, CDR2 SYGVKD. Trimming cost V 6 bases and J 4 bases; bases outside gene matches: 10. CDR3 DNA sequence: TGTGCCATCAGGCCCGGGACAGGGTTGTCGGGGGCCAACGTCCTGACTTTC. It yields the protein CAIRPGTGLSGANVLTF.

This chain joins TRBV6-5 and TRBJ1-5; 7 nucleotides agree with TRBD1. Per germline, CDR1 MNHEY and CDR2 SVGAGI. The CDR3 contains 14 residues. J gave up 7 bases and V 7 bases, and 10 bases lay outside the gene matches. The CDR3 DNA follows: TGTGCCAGCAATTCAGGACAGGAGCGGCAGCCCCAGCATTTT. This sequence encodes CASNSGQERQPQHF.

The CDR3 DNA reads as TGTGCCAGTAGTAAGGCTAGCGGGGGCTTGGATACGCAGTATTTT. This sequence encodes CASSKASGGLDTQYF. This chain connects TRBV19 to TRBJ2-3, with 10 bases that match TRBD2. The germline CDR1 and CDR2 sequences are LNHDA and SQIVND (reference sequence). The V segment lost 4 bases and the J segment 6 bases; nucleotides outside the gene matches: 7. The CDR3 is 15 amino acids.

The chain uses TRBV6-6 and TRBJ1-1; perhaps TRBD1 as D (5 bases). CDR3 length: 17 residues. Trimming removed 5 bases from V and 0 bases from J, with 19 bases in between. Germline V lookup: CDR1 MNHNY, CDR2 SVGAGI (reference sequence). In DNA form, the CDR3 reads TGTGCCAGCAGTCTGACAGACAGTCGTAGCATGAACACTGAAGCTTTCTTT. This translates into CASSLTDSRSMNTEAFF.

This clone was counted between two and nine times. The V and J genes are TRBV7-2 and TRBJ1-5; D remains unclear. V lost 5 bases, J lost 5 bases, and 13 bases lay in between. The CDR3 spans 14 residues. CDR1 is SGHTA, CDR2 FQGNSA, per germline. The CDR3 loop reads CASSPLGGDQPQHF. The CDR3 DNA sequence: TGTGCCAGCAGCCCTCTTGGAGGAGATCAGCCCCAGCATTTT.

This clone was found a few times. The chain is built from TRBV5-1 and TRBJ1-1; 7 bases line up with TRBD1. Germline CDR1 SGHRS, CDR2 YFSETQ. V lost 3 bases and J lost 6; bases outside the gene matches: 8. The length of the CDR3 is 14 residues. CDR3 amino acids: CASSSGGTLAEAFF. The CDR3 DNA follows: TGCGCCAGCAGCTCAGGGGGAACTTTGGCTGAAGCTTTCTTT.

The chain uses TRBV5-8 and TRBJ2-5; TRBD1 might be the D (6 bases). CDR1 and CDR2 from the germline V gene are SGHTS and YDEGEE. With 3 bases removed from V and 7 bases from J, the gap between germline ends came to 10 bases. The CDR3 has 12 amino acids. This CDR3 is CASSSTGSTQYF. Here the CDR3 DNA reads TGTGCCAGCAGCTCGACAGGATCGACCCAGTACTTC.

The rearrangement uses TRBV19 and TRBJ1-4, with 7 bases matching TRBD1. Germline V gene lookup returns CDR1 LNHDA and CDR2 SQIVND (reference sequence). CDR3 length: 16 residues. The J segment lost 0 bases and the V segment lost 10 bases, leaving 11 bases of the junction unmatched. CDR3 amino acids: CATGPRQGATNEKLFF. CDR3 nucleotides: TGTGCCACCGGGCCCCGACAGGGTGCAACTAATGAAAAACTGTTTTTT.

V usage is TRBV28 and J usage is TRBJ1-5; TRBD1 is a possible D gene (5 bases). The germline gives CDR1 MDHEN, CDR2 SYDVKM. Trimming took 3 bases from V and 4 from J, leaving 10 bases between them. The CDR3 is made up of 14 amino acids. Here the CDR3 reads CASSFREENQPQHF. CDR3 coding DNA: TGTGCCAGCAGTTTCAGGGAGGAGAATCAGCCCCAGCATTTT. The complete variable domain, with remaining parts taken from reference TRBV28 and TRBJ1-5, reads DVKVTQSSRYLVKRTGEKVFLECVQDMDHENMFWYRQDPGLGLRLIYFSYDVKMKEKGDIPEGYSVSREKKERFSLILESASTNQTSMYLCASSFREENQPQHFGDGTRLSIL.

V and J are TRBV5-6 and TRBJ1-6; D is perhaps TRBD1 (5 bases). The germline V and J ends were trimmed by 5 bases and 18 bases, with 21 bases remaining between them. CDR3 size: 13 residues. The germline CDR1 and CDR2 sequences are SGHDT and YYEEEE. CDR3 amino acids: CASSLMGGEKNHF. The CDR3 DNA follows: TGTGCCAGCAGTTTAATGGGAGGGGAAAAGAACCACTTT.

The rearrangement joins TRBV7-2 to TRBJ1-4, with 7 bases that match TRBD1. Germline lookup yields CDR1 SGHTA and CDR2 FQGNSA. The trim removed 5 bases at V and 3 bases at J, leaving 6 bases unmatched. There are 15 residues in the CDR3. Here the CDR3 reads CASSPRQGANEKLFF. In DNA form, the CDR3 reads TGTGCCAGCAGCCCGCGGCAGGGGGCTAATGAAAAACTGTTTTTT.

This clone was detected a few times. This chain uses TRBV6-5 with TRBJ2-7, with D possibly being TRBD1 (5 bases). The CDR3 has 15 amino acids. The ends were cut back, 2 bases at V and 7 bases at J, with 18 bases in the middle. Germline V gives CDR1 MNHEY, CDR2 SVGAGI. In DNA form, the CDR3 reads TGTGCCAGCAGTTACACGAGAGTCGGCCCAGGGGAGCAGTACTTC. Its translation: CASSYTRVGPGEQYF.

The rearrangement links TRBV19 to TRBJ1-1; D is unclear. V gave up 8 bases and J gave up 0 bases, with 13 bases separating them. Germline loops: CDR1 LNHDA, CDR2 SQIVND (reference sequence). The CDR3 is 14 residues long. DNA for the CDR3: TGTGCCAGTTTAGGCGGCATTATGAACACTGAAGCTTTCTTT. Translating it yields CASLGGIMNTEAFF. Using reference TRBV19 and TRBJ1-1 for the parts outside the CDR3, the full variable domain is DGGITQSPKYLFRKEGQNVTLSCEQNLNHDAMYWYRQDPGQGLRLIYYSQIVNDFQKGDIAEGYSVSREKKESFPLTVTSAQKNPTAFYLCASLGGIMNTEAFFGQGTRLTVV.

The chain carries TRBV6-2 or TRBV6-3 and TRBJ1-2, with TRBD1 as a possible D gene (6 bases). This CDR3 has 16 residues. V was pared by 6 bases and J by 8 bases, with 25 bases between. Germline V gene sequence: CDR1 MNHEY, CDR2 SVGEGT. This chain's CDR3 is CASSRTEFRSGGGYTF. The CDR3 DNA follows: TGTGCCAGCAGCCGGACAGAGTTTCGTTCGGGGGGCGGCTACACCTTC.

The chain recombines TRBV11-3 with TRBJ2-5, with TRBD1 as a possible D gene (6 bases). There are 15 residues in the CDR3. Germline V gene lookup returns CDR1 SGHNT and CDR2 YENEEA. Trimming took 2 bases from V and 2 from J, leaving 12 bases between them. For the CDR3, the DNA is TGTGCCAGCAGCTTAAGGACGACAGGACAAGAGACCCAGTACTTC. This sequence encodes CASSLRTTGQETQYF. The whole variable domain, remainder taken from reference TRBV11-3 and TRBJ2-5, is EAGVVQSPRYKIIEKKQPVAFWCNPISGHNTLYWYLQNLGQGPELLIRYENEEAVDDSQLPKDRFSAERLKGVDSTLKIQPAELGDSAVYLCASSLRTTGQETQYFGPGTRLLVL.

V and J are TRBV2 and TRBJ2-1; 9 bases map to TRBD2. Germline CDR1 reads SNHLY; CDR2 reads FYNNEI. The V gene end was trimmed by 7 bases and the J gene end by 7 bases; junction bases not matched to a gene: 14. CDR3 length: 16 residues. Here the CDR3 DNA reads TGTGCCAGCACCTACCGGGATGGCGGGAGGGTTAATGAGCAGTTCTTC. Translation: CASTYRDGGRVNEQFF.

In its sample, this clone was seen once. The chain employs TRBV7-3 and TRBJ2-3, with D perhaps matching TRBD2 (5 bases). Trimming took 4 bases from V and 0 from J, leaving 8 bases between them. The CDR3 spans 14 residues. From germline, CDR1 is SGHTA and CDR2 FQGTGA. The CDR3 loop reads CASSSTGSTDTQYF. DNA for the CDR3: TGTGCCAGCAGCTCGACGGGGAGCACAGATACGCAGTATTTT.

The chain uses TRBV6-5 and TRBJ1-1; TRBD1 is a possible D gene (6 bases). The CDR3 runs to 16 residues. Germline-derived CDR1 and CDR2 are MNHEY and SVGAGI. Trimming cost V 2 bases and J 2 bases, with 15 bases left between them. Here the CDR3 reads CASSYRQGTGNTEAFF. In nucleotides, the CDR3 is TGTGCCAGCAGTTACCGCCAGGGGACGGGAAACACTGAAGCTTTCTTT.